This T cell receptor beta chain was sequenced during a study of beta chain features in type 1 diabetes. Expressed TCRB transcripts were sequenced because the isolated RNA had all been reverse transcribed beforehand. Method: immunoSEQ multiplex PCR; TCRdb's copy keeps in-frame clones and lacks some. The sample consists of roughly 290,000 clones, 8% of them appearing once. There are 14 residues in the CDR3. V lost 10 bases and J lost 1; bases outside the gene matches: 8. CDR1 and CDR2 (germline): MNHEY, SVGAGI. In its sample, this clone was seen a few times. The sample taken for sequencing was central memory CD4+ T cells from blood. The origin of this receptor is a woman aged 18 to 35 in good health. This rearrangement joins TRBV6-5 to TRBJ2-3; 7 nucleotides align to TRBD1. For the CDR3, the DNA is TGTGCCACCAAAAGGGGGCCCGGCACAGATACGCAGTATTTT. Protein product: CATKRGPGTDTQYF.